What follows are 3 T cell receptor beta chains derived from one specimen sequenced in a study of shared clonotypes between healthy human individuals. The repertoire was sequenced with immunoSEQ multiplex PCR; TCRdb's copy has only in-frame clones and lacks some. The sample has about 530,000 clones, nearly 80% seen once; the top ten hold around 12%. Input material: PBMCs. The source of these receptors is a woman aged 40 to 50 in good health. Some clones in this sample may be carry-over from other donors' samples.

This rearrangement joins TRBV2 to TRBJ2-7; the D gene is possibly TRBD1 (6 bases). This CDR3 comprises 15 residues. Deletions cut 2 bases from V and 5 bases from J, with 16 bases between. Germline V gene sequence: CDR1 SNHLY, CDR2 FYNNEI. The CDR3 DNA reads TGTGCCAGCAGTGAAAGGAATCAGGGGAGCAACGAGCAGTACTTC. Translating it yields CASSERNQGSNEQYF.

This chain links TRBV9 with TRBJ2-1, with 14 bases aligning to TRBD2. This CDR3 is 18 amino acids long. Germline V CDR1 and CDR2: SGDLS, YYNGEE. V shed 3 bases, J shed 2 bases, and the junction held 7 bases outside the gene matches. This CDR3 is CASSATRTSGRTYNEQFF. CDR3 in DNA: TGTGCCAGCAGCGCGACCCGGACTAGCGGGAGGACCTACAATGAGCAGTTCTTC.

V usage is TRBV30 and J usage is TRBJ2-6, with unresolved D. V lost 5 bases, J lost 3 bases, and 11 bases lay in between. This CDR3 region has 14 residues. Germline loops: CDR1 GTSNPN, CDR2 SVGIG (reference sequence). Written as DNA, the CDR3 is TGTGCCTGGTCAACAGCGTTTGGGGCCAACGTCCTGACTTTC. Amino acid sequence: CAWSTAFGANVLTF.